A selection of T cell receptor beta chains follows, all from one sample in a study of blood T cells in healthy people across ages. TCRdb re-called the 5' RACE reads through MiXCR, storing one row per CDR3 protein. The data show 1.8 million or so distinct CDR3 sequences, roughly 43% seen once. Sequencing used blood. The receptor source for this set is a human donor in good health. The CDR3 runs from the conserved cysteine through the conserved F or W. D genes are given only for firm matches. Clone size is shown for a subset of rows, as once, few, many or a class of expanded clone.

TRBV7-3	-	few	TRBJ2-3	CASSTGTFTDTQYF	TGTGCCAGCAGCACGGGGACTTTCACAGATACGCAGTATTTT
TRBV15	-	-	TRBJ1-1	CATSRDLGYSTEAFF	TGTGCCACCAGCAGAGATCTGGGGTATAGCACTGAAGCTTTCTTT
TRBV12-3/TRBV12-4	-	-	TRBJ1-1	CASSPPEGRSDTEAFF	TGTGCCAGCAGTCCCCCGGAGGGTCGTTCTGACACTGAAGCTTTCTTT
TRBV7-2	-	-	TRBJ2-1	CASSLVGSFSDNEQFF	TGTGCCAGCAGCTTAGTAGGTTCGTTCTCCGACAATGAGCAGTTCTTC
TRBV3-1	-	-	TRBJ2-7	CASSQIFARTAYEQYF	TGTGCCAGCAGCCAAATTTTCGCAAGGACAGCCTACGAGCAGTACTTC
TRBV7-9	-	few	TRBJ2-1	CASILGNGEQFF	TGTGCCAGCATCCTGGGTAACGGGGAGCAGTTCTTC
TRBV20-1	-	-	TRBJ1-2	CSATHPTPGRRSNYGYTF	TGCAGTGCTACACACCCTACTCCGGGACGTCGCTCCAACTATGGCTACACCTTC
TRBV3-1	-	-	TRBJ1-4	CASSQDGGDDGGGKLFF	TGTGCCAGCAGCCAAGATGGAGGGGATGACGGGGGCGGAAAACTGTTTTTT
TRBV20-1	-	-	TRBJ1-2	CSARPDGANYGYTF	TGCAGTGCTAGACCCGACGGGGCTAACTATGGCTACACCTTC
TRBV25-1	-	-	TRBJ1-1	CASSEHMDTEAFF	TGTGCCAGCAGTGAACATATGGACACTGAAGCTTTCTTT
TRBV7-2	-	-	TRBJ2-5	CASSLVGDRRETQYF	TGTGCCAGCAGCTTAGTCGGGGATCGGAGAGAGACCCAGTACTTC